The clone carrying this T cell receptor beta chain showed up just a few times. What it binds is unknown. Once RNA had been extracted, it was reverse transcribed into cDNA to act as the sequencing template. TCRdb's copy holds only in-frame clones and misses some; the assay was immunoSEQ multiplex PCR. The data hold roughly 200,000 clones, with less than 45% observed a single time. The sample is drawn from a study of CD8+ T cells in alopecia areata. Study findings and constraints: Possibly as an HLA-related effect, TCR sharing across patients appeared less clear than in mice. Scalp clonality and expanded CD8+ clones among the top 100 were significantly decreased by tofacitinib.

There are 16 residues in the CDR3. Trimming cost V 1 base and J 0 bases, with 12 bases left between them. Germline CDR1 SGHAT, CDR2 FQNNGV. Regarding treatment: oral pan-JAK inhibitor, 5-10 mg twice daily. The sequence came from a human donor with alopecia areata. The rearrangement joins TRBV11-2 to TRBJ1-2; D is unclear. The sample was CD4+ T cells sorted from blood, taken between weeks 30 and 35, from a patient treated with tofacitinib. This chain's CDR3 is CASSLGWQGANYGYTF. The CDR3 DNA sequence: TGTGCCAGCAGCTTAGGGTGGCAAGGTGCTAACTATGGCTACACCTTC.